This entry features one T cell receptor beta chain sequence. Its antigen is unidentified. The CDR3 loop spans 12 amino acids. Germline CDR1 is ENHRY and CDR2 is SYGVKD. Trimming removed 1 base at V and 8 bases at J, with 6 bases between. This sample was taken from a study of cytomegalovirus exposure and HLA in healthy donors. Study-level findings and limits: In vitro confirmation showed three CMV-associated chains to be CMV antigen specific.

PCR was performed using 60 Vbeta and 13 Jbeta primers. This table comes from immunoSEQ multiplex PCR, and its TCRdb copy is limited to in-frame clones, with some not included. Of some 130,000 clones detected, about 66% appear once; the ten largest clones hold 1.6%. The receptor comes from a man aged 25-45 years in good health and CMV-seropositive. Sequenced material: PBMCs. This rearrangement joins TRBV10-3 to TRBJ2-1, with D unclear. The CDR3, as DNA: TGTGCCATCAGTGAGTTACGGTATGAGCAGTTCTTC. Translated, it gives CAISELRYEQFF.